The 10 T cell receptor beta chains presented below share a single source sample, sequenced in a study of early T cells in non-severe SARS-CoV-2 infection (dated by TCRdb to about 2021). The library was made by 5' RACE. TCRdb names NextSeq 500 as the instrument used. Clones were called with MiXCR by TCRdb after fastp trimmed the public reads at Q25, and only in-frame beta chains were retained. Entries that share a CDR3 protein sequence are merged under the most common genes and DNA. For this sample the table gives more than 65,000 distinct CDR3 sequences, of which approximately 13% were detected only once. The top ten constitute roughly 1.2% of the sample. Sequencing input: whole blood. These receptors were collected from an adult who was a healthcare worker with PCR-confirmed SARS-CoV-2 infection or an uninfected control (not recorded which).

This clonotype was seen a few times. V is TRBV29-1 and J is TRBJ2-7, with TRBD1 matching over 8 bases. Trimming removed 3 bases from V and 5 bases from J; junction bases left unmatched: 6. In germline, CDR1 is SQVTM, CDR2 ANQGSEA. CDR3 length: 13 amino acids. The CDR3 DNA reads TGCAGCGTTGACCGACAGGGGAGGAACGAGCAGTACTTC. Amino acid sequence: CSVDRQGRNEQYF.

This clonotype was observed many times. The CDR3 region has the DNA TGCGCCAGCAGCTTCGGAGCAGGGGAGGAAAAACTGTTTTTT. Translation: CASSFGAGEEKLFF. The chain employs TRBV5-1 and TRBJ1-4; D possibly corresponds to TRBD1 (6 bases). CDR1 and CDR2 from the germline V gene are SGHRS and YFSETQ. The CDR3 loop spans 14 amino acids. Trimming shortened V by 2 bases and J by 8 bases, and 13 bases separated the two germline ends.

This clonotype was counted many times. This chain connects TRBV7-2 to TRBJ2-3; TRBD2 matches 8 bases. The CDR3 is made up of 15 amino acids. Trimming took 4 bases from V and 4 from J; bases not matched to a gene: 7. Germline V lookup: CDR1 SGHTA, CDR2 FQGNSA. The CDR3 loop reads CASSWTGGLADTQYF. CDR3 sequence (DNA): TGTGCCAGCAGCTGGACGGGGGGGCTGGCAGATACGCAGTATTTT.

At least ten counts were recorded for this clonotype. This chain uses TRBV18 with TRBJ2-7; TRBD1 might be the D (7 bases). Germline CDR1 and CDR2: KGHSH and LQKENI. V shed 3 bases and J shed 10 bases, with 28 bases lying between them. CDR3 length: 17 amino acids. CDR3 in amino acids: CASSPQRQGSGPASQYF. CDR3 in DNA: TGTGCCAGCTCACCTCAAAGACAGGGAAGCGGGCCTGCTTCTCAGTACTTC.

This clonotype was observed many times. V usage is TRBV20-1 and J usage is TRBJ1-5; D is possibly TRBD1 (5 bases). This CDR3 has 15 residues. CDR1 and CDR2 from the germline V gene are DFQATT and SNEGSKA (reference sequence). The V and J ends lost 6 bases and 4 bases respectively, with 19 bases between them. CDR3 sequence reads: CSASILGGTNQPQHF. The CDR3 region has the DNA TGCAGTGCGTCGATCCTCGGGGGAACTAATCAGCCCCAGCATTTT.

This clonotype was seen many times. This sequence joins TRBV7-6 and TRBJ2-1, with 7 bases identical to TRBD2. Germline V gives CDR1 SGHVS, CDR2 FNYEAQ. The CDR3 runs to 11 residues. V lost 5 bases and J lost 13; bases outside the gene matches: 5. Here the CDR3 DNA reads TGTGCCAGCAGCCCGGGACTAAAACAGTTCTTC. This codes for CASSPGLKQFF. Full variable domain (remainder filled in from reference TRBV7-6 and TRBJ2-1): GAGVSQSPRYKVTKRGQDVALRCDPISGHVSLYWYRQALGQGPEFLTYFNYEAQQDKSGLPNDRFSAERPEGSISTLTIQRTEQRDSAMYRCASSPGLKQFFGPGTRLTVL.

In this sample, this clonotype turned up once. The chain couples TRBV29-1 to TRBJ1-1; no definite D call. Germline CDR1 is SQVTM and CDR2 is ANQGSEA. The germline V and J ends were trimmed by 6 bases and 0 bases, with 11 bases remaining between them. The CDR3 runs 13 residues. The CDR3 nucleotides read TGCAGCGTGATGCCCCGTTTGAACACTGAAGCTTTCTTT. Its protein is CSVMPRLNTEAFF.

This clonotype was counted ten times or more. This chain connects TRBV12-3 or TRBV12-4 to TRBJ2-5; D is uncertain. There are 14 residues in the CDR3. V lost 6 bases, J lost 0 bases, and 11 bases lay in between. CDR3 residues: CASRYEIHQETQYF. CDR3 in DNA: TGTGCCAGCAGATATGAGATTCACCAAGAGACCCAGTACTTC.

This clonotype was detected ten times or more. The V call is TRBV7-2, the J call TRBJ2-7; 9 bases agree with TRBD1. Germline V gene sequence: CDR1 SGHTA, CDR2 FQGNSA. The length of the CDR3 is 13 residues. V lost 5 bases to trimming and J lost 5 bases; unmatched junction nucleotides: 4. The CDR3 coding sequence is TGTGCCAGCAGCGGGGACAGGGACCACGAGCAGTACTTC. This encodes CASSGDRDHEQYF.

There are many counts of this clonotype. The chain has TRBV27 and TRBJ2-1; 7 bases agree with TRBD1. The germline gives CDR1 MNHEY, CDR2 SMNVEV (reference sequence). Trimming cost V 3 bases and J 7 bases; bases outside gene matches: 24. The CDR3 consists of 20 residues. CDR3 amino acids: CASSFVEGWGLTGMKNEQFF. For the CDR3, the DNA is TGTGCCAGCAGTTTTGTTGAAGGGTGGGGCTTGACAGGGATGAAAAATGAGCAGTTCTTC.